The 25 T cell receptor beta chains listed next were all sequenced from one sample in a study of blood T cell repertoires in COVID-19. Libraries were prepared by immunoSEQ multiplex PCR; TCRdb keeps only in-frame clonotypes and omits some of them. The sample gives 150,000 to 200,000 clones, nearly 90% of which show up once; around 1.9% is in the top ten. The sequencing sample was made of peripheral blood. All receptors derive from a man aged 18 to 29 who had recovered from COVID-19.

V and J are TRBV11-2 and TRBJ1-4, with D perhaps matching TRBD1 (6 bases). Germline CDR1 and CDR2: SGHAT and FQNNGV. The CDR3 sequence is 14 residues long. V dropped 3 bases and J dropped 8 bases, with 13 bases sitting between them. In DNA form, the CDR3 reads TGTGCCAGCAGCTTGGACCGACAGGCGGAAAAACTGTTTTTT. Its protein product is CASSLDRQAEKLFF.

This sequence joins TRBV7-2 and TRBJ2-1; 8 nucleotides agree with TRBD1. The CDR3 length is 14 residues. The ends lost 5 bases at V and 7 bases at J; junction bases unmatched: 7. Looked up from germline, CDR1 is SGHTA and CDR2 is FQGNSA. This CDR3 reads CASSADRGRNEQFF. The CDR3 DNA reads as TGTGCCAGCAGCGCCGACAGGGGACGAAATGAGCAGTTCTTC.

The CDR3 DNA sequence: TGTGCCAGCAGCGGACGACAGGGGGCATCCTACAATGAGCAGTTCTTC. Protein sequence: CASSGRQGASYNEQFF. The chain employs TRBV9 and TRBJ2-1; 10 nucleotides line up with TRBD1. The CDR3 sequence is 16 residues long. Germline assignment: CDR1 SGDLS and CDR2 YYNGEE. V trimming: 3 bases; J trimming: 1 base; junction bases outside the gene matches: 4.

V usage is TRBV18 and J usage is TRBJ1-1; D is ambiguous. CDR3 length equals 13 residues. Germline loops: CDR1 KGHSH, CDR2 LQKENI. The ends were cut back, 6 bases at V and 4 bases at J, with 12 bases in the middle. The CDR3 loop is CASSPSPATEAFF. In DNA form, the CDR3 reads TGTGCCAGCTCCCCCAGTCCCGCCACTGAAGCTTTCTTT.

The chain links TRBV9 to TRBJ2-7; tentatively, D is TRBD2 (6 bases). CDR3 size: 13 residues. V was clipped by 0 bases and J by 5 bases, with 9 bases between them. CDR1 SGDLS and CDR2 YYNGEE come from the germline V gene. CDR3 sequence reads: CASSVAGGDEQYF. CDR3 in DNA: TGTGCCAGCAGCGTAGCTGGAGGGGACGAGCAGTACTTC.

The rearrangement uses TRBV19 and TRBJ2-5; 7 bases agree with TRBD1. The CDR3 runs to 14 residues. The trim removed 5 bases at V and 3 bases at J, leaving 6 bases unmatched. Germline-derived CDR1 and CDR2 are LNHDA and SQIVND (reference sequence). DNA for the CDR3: TGTGCCAGTAGTCTTGCCGGGACAGAAGAGACCCAGTACTTC. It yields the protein CASSLAGTEETQYF.

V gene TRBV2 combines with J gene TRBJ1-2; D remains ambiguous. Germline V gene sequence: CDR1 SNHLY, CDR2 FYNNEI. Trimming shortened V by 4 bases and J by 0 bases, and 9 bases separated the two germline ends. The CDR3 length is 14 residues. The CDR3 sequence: CASSGEGANYGYTF. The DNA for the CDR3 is TGTGCCAGCAGTGGCGAGGGAGCTAACTATGGCTACACCTTC.

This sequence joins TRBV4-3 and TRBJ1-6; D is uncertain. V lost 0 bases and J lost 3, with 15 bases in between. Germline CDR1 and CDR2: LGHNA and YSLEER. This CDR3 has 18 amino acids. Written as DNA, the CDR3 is TGCGCCAGCAGCCAAGATAATTTCCAGGCGGGCTATAATTCACCCCTCCACTTT. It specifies CASSQDNFQAGYNSPLHF.

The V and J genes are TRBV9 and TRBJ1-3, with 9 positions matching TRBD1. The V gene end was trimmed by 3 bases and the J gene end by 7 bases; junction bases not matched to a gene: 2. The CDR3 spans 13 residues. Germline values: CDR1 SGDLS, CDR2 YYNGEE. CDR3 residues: CASSAGTGNTIYF. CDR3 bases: TGTGCCAGCAGCGCCGGGACAGGGAACACCATATATTTT.

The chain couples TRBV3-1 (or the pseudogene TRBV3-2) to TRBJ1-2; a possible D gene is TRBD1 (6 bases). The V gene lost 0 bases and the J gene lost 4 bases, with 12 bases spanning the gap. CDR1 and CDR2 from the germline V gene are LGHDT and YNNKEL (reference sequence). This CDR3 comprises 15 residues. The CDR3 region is CASSQEGGGGYGYTF. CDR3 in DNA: TGTGCCAGCAGCCAAGAGGGGGGCGGGGGCTATGGCTACACCTTC.

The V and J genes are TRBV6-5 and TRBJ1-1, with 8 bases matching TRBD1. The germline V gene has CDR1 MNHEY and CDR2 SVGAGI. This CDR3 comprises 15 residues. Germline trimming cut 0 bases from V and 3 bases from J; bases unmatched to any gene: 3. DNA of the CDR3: TGTGCCAGCAGTTACTCGACAGGGGAGGACACTGAAGCTTTCTTT. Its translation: CASSYSTGEDTEAFF.

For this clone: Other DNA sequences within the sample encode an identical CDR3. Here the CDR3 DNA reads TGTGCCAGCAGCTTTTCGGGAAGTACCGGGGAGCTGTTTTTT. Its protein product is CASSFSGSTGELFF. The chain carries TRBV7-2 and TRBJ2-2, with TRBD2 as a possible D gene (5 bases). Germline CDR1 reads SGHTA; CDR2 reads FQGNSA. The CDR3 totals 14 residues. Trimming pared 3 bases from V and 5 bases from J, leaving 10 bases between.

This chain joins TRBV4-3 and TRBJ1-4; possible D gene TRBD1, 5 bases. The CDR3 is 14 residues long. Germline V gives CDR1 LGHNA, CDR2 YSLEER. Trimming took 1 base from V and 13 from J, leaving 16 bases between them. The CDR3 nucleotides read TGCGCCAGCAGCCAAGGGCAATTAGTCGGGGGACTGTTTTTT. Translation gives CASSQGQLVGGLFF.

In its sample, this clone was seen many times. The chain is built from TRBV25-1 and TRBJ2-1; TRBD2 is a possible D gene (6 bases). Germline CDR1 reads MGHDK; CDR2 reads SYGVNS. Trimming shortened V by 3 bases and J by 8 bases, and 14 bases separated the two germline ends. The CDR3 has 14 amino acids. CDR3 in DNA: TGTGCCAGCAGTGATGCGGGAAGTGGATATGAGCAGTTCTTC. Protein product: CASSDAGSGYEQFF. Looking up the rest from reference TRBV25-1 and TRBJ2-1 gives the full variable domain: EADIYQTPRYLVIGTGKKITLECSQTMGHDKMYWYQQDPGMELHLIHYSYGVNSTEKGDLSSESTVSRIRTEHFPLTLESARPSHTSQYLCASSDAGSGYEQFFGPGTRLTVL.

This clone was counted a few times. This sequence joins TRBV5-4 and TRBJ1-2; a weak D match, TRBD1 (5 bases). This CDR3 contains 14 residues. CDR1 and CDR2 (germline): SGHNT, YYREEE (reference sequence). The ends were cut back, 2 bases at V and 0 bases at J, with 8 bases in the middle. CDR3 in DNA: TGTGCCAGCAGCTTAGTAGGGGCTAACTATGGCTACACCTTC. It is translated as CASSLVGANYGYTF. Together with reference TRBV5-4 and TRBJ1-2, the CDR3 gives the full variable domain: ETGVTQSPTHLIKTRGQQVTLRCSSQSGHNTVSWYQQALGQGPQFIFQYYREEENGRGNFPPRFSGLQFPNYSSELNVNALELDDSALYLCASSLVGANYGYTFGSGTRLTVV.

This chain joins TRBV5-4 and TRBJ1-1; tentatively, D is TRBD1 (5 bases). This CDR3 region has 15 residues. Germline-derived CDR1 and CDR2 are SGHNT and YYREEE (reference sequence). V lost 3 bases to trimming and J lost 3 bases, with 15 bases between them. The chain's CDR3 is CASSYSGIMDTEAFF. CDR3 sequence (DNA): TGTGCCAGCAGCTATTCAGGGATAATGGACACTGAAGCTTTCTTT.

The CDR3 sequence is CASSSGAGGRTEAFF. The CDR3 region has the DNA TGTGCCAGCAGCTCAGGGGCAGGGGGAAGAACTGAAGCTTTCTTT. The V and J genes are TRBV11-2 and TRBJ1-1; 7 nucleotides align to TRBD1. Germline V gives CDR1 SGHAT, CDR2 FQNNGV. CDR3 length: 15 residues. The V and J ends lost 4 bases and 5 bases, in that order; junction bases with no gene match: 10.

Written as DNA, the CDR3 is TGTGCCAGCAGTTCCTGGACAGGGGAAGAGACCCAGTACTTC. Encoded protein: CASSSWTGEETQYF. The chain links TRBV27 to TRBJ2-5, with TRBD1 matching 9 bases. Unmatched junction bases numbered 3, after V lost 4 bases and J lost 3 bases. Germline CDR1 reads MNHEY; CDR2 reads SMNVEV (reference sequence). The CDR3 runs 14 residues.

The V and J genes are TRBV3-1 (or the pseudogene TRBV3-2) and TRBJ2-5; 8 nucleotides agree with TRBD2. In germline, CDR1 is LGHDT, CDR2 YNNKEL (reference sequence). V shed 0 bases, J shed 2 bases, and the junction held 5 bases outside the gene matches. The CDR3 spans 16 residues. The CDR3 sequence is CASSQDASGRQETQYF. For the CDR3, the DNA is TGTGCCAGCAGCCAAGATGCCAGCGGGAGACAAGAGACCCAGTACTTC.

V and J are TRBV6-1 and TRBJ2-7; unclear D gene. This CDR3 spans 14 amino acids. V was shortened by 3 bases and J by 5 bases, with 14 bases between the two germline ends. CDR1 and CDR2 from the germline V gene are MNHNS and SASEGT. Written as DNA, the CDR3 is TGTGCCAGCAGTGAGGGCAGTAAATCCCACGAGCAGTACTTC. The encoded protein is CASSEGSKSHEQYF.

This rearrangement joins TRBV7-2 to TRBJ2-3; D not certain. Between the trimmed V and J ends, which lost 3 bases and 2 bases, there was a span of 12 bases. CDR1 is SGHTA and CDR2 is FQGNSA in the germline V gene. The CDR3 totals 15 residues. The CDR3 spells CASSFDPGPTDTQYF. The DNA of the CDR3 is TGTGCCAGCAGCTTTGATCCAGGCCCCACAGATACGCAGTATTTT.

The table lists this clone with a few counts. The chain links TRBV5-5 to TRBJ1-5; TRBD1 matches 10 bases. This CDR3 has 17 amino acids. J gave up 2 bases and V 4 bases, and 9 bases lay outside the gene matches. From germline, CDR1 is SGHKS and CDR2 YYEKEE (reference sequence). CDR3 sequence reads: CASSGGQGYGGNQPQHF. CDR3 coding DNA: TGTGCCAGCAGCGGGGGACAGGGGTATGGCGGCAATCAGCCCCAGCATTTT. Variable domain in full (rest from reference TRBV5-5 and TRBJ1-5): DAGVTQSPTHLIKTRGQQVTLRCSPISGHKSVSWYQQVLGQGPQFIFQYYEKEERGRGNFPDRFSARQFPNYSSELNVNALLLGDSALYLCASSGGQGYGGNQPQHFGDGTRLSIL.

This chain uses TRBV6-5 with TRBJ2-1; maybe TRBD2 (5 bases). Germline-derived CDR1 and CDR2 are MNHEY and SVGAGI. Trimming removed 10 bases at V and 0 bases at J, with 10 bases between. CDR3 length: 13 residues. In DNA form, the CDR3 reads TGTGCCACCGGAGGACGCTCCTACAATGAGCAGTTCTTC. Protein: CATGGRSYNEQFF.

The CDR3 region is CAARGRGVFQYF. The DNA of the CDR3 is TGTGCCGCACGAGGGAGGGGAGTCTTTCAGTACTTC. The V and J genes are TRBV2 and TRBJ2-4; 7 positions agree with TRBD2. The CDR3 spans 12 residues. V was clipped by 11 bases and J by 11 bases; unmatched bases: 12. Germline CDR1 is SNHLY and CDR2 is FYNNEI.

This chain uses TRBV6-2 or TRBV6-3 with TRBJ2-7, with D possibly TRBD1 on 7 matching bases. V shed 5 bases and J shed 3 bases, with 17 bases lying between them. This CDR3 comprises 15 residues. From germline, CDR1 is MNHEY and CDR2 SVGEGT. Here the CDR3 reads CASSNPTGDFYEQYF. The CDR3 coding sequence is TGTGCCAGCAGTAACCCCACAGGGGACTTCTACGAGCAGTACTTC.